This entry lists 5 T cell receptor beta chains sequenced from one sample in a study of blood T cell repertoires in COVID-19. The method was immunoSEQ multiplex PCR; TCRdb's version includes in-frame clones alone and lacks a portion of them. The data hold 25,000 to 30,000 clones, with over 75% observed a single time. Sequenced: peripheral blood. The source of these receptors is a human donor in a cohort sampled during active COVID-19.

V and J are TRBV5-5 and TRBJ1-5, with 9 bases aligning to TRBD1. The CDR3 totals 15 residues. After removal of 4 bases from V and 7 bases from J, the junction contained 9 bases not matched to a gene. Germline-derived CDR1 and CDR2 are SGHKS and YYEKEE (reference sequence). CDR3 in DNA: TGTGCCAGCAGCACGGGACAGGGCGGCTACCAGCCCCAGCATTTT. Translated: CASSTGQGGYQPQHF.

The chain carries TRBV4-1 and TRBJ1-1, with a tentative D call TRBD1 (5 bases). The V and J ends lost 3 bases and 1 base respectively, with 15 bases between them. CDR1 MGHRA and CDR2 YSYEKL come from the germline V gene. The CDR3 contains 16 residues. The CDR3 bases are TGCGCCAGCAGCCAGTCCAGGGCGGGGGGGAACACTGAAGCTTTCTTT. Its translation: CASSQSRAGGNTEAFF.

The chain uses TRBV11-2 and TRBJ1-2, with TRBD1 as a possible D gene (5 bases). V shed 3 bases and J shed 8 bases, with 10 bases lying between them. This CDR3 has 12 residues. The germline V gene encodes CDR1 SGHAT and CDR2 FQNNGV. Written as DNA, the CDR3 is TGTGCCAGCAGCTTGGGAGGGACCGGCTACACCTTC. As protein: CASSLGGTGYTF.

The gene calls are TRBV5-5 and TRBJ1-5, with a possible D match to TRBD1 (6 bases). Germline CDR1 and CDR2: SGHKS and YYEKEE (reference sequence). Trimming took off 2 bases at V and 3 bases at J, with 18 bases between the two ends. The CDR3 totals 17 residues. CDR3 loop: CASSLGGNRDLNQPQHF. CDR3 coding DNA: TGTGCCAGCAGCTTAGGTGGGAACAGGGACCTCAATCAGCCCCAGCATTTT.

Written as DNA, the CDR3 is TGTGCCACCAGCAGAGCGGGACAGGGGGTCTGGCAAGAGACCCAGTACTTC. Its translation: CATSRAGQGVWQETQYF. The chain recombines TRBV15 with TRBJ2-5; 11 bases align to TRBD1. The CDR3 consists of 17 residues. The V gene end was trimmed by 1 base and the J gene end by 2 bases; junction bases not matched to a gene: 6. The germline V gene encodes CDR1 LNHNV and CDR2 YYDKDF (reference sequence).